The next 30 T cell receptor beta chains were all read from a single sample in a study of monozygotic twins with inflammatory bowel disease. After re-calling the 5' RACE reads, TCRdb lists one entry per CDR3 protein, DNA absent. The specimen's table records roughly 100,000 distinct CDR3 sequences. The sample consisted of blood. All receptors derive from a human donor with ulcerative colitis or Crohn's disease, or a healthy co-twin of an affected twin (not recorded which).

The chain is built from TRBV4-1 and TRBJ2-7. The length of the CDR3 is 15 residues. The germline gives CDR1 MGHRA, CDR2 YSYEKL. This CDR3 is CASSQGLVTSYEQYF.

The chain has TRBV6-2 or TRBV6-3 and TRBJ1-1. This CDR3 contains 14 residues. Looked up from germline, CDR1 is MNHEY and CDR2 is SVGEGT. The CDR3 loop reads CASSYAGSLTEAFF.

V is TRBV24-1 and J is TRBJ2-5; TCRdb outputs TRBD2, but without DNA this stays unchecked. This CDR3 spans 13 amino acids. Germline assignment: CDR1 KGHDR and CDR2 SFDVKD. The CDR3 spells CATSGGLQETQYF.

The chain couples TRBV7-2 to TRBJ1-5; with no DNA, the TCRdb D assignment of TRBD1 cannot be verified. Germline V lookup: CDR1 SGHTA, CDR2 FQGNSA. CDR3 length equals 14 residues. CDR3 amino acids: CASSPDRVSQPQHF. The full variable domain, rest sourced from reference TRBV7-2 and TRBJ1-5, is GAGVSQSPSNKVTEKGKDVELRCDPISGHTALYWYRQSLGQGLEFLIYFQGNSAPDKSGLPSDRFSAERTGGSVSTLTIQRTQQEDSAVYLCASSPDRVSQPQHFGDGTRLSIL.

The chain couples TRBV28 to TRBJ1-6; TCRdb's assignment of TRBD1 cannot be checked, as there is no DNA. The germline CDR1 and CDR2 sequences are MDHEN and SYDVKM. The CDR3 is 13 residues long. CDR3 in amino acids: CASSRDGVSPLHF.

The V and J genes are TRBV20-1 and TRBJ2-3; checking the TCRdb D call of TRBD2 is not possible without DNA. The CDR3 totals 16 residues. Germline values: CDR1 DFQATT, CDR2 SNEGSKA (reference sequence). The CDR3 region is CSARDLSGSLTDTQYF.

CDR3 protein: CASSSSLPTGELFF. The rearrangement links TRBV7-2 to TRBJ2-2. CDR3 length: 14 residues. From germline, CDR1 is SGHTA and CDR2 FQGNSA.

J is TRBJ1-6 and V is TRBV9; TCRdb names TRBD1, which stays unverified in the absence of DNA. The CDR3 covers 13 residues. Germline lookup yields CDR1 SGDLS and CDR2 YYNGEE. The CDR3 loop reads CASSPQGYSPLHF.

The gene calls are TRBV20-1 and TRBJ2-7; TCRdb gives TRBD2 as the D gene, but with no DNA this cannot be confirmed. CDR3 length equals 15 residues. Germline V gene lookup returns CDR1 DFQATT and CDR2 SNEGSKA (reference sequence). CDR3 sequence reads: CSARVRPLISYEQYF.

The CDR3 protein is CASRRGTGSSGNTIYF. V is TRBV6-1 and J is TRBJ1-3; absent DNA, TCRdb's TRBD1 call cannot be checked. Germline V gene sequence: CDR1 MNHNS, CDR2 SASEGT. This CDR3 region has 16 residues.

The CDR3 spells CSALKQGASNQPQHF. The chain links TRBV20-1 to TRBJ1-5; TCRdb names TRBD1, which stays unverified in the absence of DNA. The CDR3 has 15 amino acids. CDR1 DFQATT and CDR2 SNEGSKA come from the germline V gene (reference sequence).

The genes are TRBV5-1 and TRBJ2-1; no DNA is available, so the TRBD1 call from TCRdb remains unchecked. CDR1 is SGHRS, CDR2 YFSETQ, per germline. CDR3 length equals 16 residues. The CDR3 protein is CASREDRGIGYNEQFF.

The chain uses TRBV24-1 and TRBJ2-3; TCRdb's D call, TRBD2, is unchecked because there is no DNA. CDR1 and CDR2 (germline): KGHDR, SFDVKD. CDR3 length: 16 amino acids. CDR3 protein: CATSAAAGGRTDTQYF.

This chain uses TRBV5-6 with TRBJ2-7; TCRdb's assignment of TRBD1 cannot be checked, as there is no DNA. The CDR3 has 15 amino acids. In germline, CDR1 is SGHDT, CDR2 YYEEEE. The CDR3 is CASSLRTGGPYEQYF.

CDR3 protein: CASSLGGIAYEQYF. The V gene is TRBV5-5, the J gene TRBJ2-7. CDR3 length: 14 amino acids. From germline, CDR1 is SGHKS and CDR2 YYEKEE (reference sequence).

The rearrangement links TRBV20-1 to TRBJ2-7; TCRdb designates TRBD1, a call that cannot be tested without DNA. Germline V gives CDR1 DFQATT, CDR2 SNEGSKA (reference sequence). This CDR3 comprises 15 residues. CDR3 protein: CSARRFRQGSYEQYF.

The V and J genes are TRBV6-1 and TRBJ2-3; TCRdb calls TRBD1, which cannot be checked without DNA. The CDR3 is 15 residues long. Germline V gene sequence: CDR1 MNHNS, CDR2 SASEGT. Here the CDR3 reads CASHTLGAGTDTQYF.

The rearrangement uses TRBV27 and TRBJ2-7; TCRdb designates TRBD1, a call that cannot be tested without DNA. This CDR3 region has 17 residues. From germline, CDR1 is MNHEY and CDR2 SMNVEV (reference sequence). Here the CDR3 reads CASSLSSPPHYSYEQYF.

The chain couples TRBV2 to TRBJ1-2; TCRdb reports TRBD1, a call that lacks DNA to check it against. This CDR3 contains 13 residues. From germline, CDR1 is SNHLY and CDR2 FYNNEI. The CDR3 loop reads CASTHRGGYGYTF.

The CDR3 here is CASSQGASNQPQHF. This rearrangement joins TRBV5-4 to TRBJ1-5; lacking DNA, the TRBD1 call made by TCRdb goes unchecked. The CDR3 is made up of 14 amino acids. Germline V CDR1 and CDR2: SGHNT, YYREEE (reference sequence).

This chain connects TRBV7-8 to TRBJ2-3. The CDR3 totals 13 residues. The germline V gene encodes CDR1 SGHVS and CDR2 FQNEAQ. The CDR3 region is CASSLSGPDTQYF.

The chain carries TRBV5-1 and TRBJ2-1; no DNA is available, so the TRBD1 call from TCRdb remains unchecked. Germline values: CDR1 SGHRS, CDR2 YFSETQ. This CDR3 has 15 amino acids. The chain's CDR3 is CASSLAQAGGNREFF.

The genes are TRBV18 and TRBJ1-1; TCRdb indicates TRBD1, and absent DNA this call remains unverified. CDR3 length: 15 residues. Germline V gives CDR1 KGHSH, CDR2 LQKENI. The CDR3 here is CASSPVGTPNTEAFF. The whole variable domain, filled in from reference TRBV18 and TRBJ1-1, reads NAGVMQNPRHLVRRRGQEARLRCSPMKGHSHVYWYRQLPEEGLKFMVYLQKENIIDESGMPKERFSAEFPKEGPSILRIQQVVRGDSAAYFCASSPVGTPNTEAFFGQGTRLTVV.

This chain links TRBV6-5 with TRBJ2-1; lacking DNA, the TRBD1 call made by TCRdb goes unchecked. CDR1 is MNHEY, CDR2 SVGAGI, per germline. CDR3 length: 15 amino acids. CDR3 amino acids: CASSYGGVSYNEQFF.

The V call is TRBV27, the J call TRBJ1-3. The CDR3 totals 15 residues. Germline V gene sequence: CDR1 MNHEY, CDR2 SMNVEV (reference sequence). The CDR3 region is CASKPLPVDGNTIYF.

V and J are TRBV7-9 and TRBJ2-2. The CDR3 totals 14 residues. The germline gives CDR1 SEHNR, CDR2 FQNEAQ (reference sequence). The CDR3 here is CASSLGASSGELFF.

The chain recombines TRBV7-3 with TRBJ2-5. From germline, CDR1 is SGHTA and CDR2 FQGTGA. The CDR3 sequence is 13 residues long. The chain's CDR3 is CASSLTLKETQYF.

CDR3 protein: CASSPPVEYEAFF. This chain uses TRBV4-2 with TRBJ1-1; TCRdb designates TRBD1, a call that cannot be tested without DNA. The CDR3 is 13 residues long. Germline V CDR1 and CDR2: LGHNA, YNFKEQ.

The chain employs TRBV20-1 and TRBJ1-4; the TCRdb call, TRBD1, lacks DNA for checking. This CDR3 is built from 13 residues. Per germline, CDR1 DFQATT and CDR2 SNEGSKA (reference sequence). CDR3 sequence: CSADRDSNEKLFF.

CDR3 sequence: CASSWGSRNEQFF. The chain has TRBV28 and TRBJ2-1; the D call of TRBD1 rests on TCRdb alone, since no DNA is present to check it. The CDR3 runs to 13 residues. Germline CDR1 is MDHEN and CDR2 is SYDVKM. Complete variable domain (other parts from reference TRBV28 and TRBJ2-1): DVKVTQSSRYLVKRTGEKVFLECVQDMDHENMFWYRQDPGLGLRLIYFSYDVKMKEKGDIPEGYSVSREKKERFSLILESASTNQTSMYLCASSWGSRNEQFFGPGTRLTVL.